These 10 T cell receptor beta chains were all obtained from the same sample, sequenced in a study of T cells in Graves' hyperthyroidism and ophthalmopathy. Regions amplified from RNA transcripts were the TCR beta CDR3 regions. First-round RT-PCR targeting the TCR CDR3 was performed with the HTBI primer set. MiXCR, run by TCRdb on the multiplex PCR reads, gives a single entry per CDR3 protein. Of 550,000 to 700,000 distinct CDR3 sequences listed, around 42% are singletons. Material for sequencing was peripheral blood or thyroid tissue (not recorded which). The receptors stem from an adult woman with Graves' disease, either hyperthyroidism or ophthalmopathy (not recorded which).

This clonotype was observed a few times. The chain couples TRBV15 to TRBJ1-1; 8 nucleotides line up with TRBD1. This CDR3 is 15 amino acids long. Losses at the gene ends were 3 bases for V and 11 bases for J; bases not matched to a gene: 14. Germline V gene sequence: CDR1 LNHNV, CDR2 YYDKDF (reference sequence). CDR3 DNA: TGTGCCACCAGCAGTGGGATGCCAGGGGGCGAGAACGCTTTCTTT. Protein: CATSSGMPGGENAFF.

The chain links TRBV13 to TRBJ2-3, with TRBD2 identical over 8 bases. The CDR3 consists of 15 residues. Trimming took 4 bases from V and 3 from J; bases not matched to a gene: 6. Looked up from germline, CDR1 is PRHDT and CDR2 is FYEKMQ (reference sequence). CDR3 amino acids: CASSSHSSGTDTQYF. For the CDR3, the DNA is TGTGCCAGCAGCTCCCATTCTAGCGGGACAGATACGCAGTATTTT.

This clonotype was observed a handful of times. The CDR3 loop reads CASSLVWAATNEKLFF. The CDR3 bases are TGTGCCAGCAGCTTAGTTTGGGCCGCAACTAATGAAAAACTGTTTTTT. V gene TRBV7-2 combines with J gene TRBJ1-4; D gene ambiguous. Germline assignment: CDR1 SGHTA and CDR2 FQGNSA. There are 16 residues in the CDR3. V was trimmed by 1 base and J by 0 bases, leaving 9 bases between them.

This clonotype was counted between two and nine times. The chain employs TRBV28 and TRBJ2-7; D might be TRBD1 or TRBD2, each matching 5 bases. The CDR3 runs to 13 residues. The germline V gene encodes CDR1 MDHEN and CDR2 SYDVKM. V lost 5 bases, J lost 6 bases, and 14 bases lay in between. This CDR3 reads CASSLRGRREQYF. In DNA form, the CDR3 reads TGTGCCAGCAGTCTCCGGGGCCGGCGCGAGCAGTACTTC.

This clonotype was observed a handful of times. The junction differs from germline at one of its ends, possibly a read error. J is TRBJ1-3 and V is TRBV7-2; 7 bases agree with TRBD1. The CDR3 is 11 residues long. The germline gives CDR1 SGHTA, CDR2 FQGNSA. CDR3 amino acids: CASSLGSWTGF. Here the CDR3 DNA reads TGTGCCAGCAGCTTAGGCTCCTGGACAGGCTTT.

The table lists this clonotype with many counts. The V and J genes are TRBV6-4 and TRBJ2-2; D gene ambiguous. The germline V gene has CDR1 MRHNA and CDR2 SNTAGT. There are 14 residues in the CDR3. V gave up 0 bases and J gave up 5 bases, with 7 bases separating them. For the CDR3, the DNA is TGTGCCAGCAGTGACTCCCTGGAAACCGGGGAGCTGTTTTTT. As protein: CASSDSLETGELFF.

This sequence joins TRBV10-2 and TRBJ2-5; D not certain. The CDR3 spans 12 residues. V lost 4 bases and J 5 bases, leaving 8 bases between the germline ends. Germline-derived CDR1 and CDR2 are WSHSY and SAAADI. The CDR3: CASSGKFETQYF. CDR3 bases: TGCGCCAGCAGTGGGAAGTTTGAGACCCAGTACTTC.

To note about this clonotype: The conserved phenylalanine or tryptophan normally closing the CDR3 is absent here, so this likely arose from a read error. Because the CDR3's place on the DNA is in doubt, the DNA is left out and the CDR3 is given as listed by TCRdb. The chain is built from TRBV12-3 or TRBV12-4 and TRBJ2-7. The CDR3 contains 8 residues when both ends are counted. The chain's CDR3 is CASSLLQT.

This clonotype was recorded many times. This chain links TRBV15 with TRBJ1-2; D may be TRBD1 (6 bases). Germline CDR1 LNHNV, CDR2 YYDKDF (reference sequence). Deletions cut 1 base from V and 7 bases from J, with 10 bases between. The CDR3 sequence is 13 residues long. As DNA, the CDR3 is TGTGCCACCAGCAGAGGAGGGGGAGGTGGCTACACCTTC. Translation gives CATSRGGGGGYTF.

This clonotype occurred a few times. This chain connects TRBV12-3 or TRBV12-4 to TRBJ1-1; a possible D gene is TRBD1 (5 bases). V was trimmed by 6 bases and J by 0 bases, leaving 14 bases between them. This CDR3 comprises 15 residues. The CDR3 nucleotides are TGTGCCAGCAGCCCCGCAGGGAACTTGAACACTGAAGCTTTCTTT. This translates into CASSPAGNLNTEAFF.